The next 18 T cell receptor beta chains were all read from a single sample in a study of OX40 agonist ivuxolimab in advanced cancers. The table came from immunoSEQ multiplex PCR; TCRdb's copy has only in-frame clones and leaves some out. The sample gives about 99,000 clones, approximately 94% of which show up once; about 0.19% is in the top ten. The sample consisted of CD4+ or CD8+ T cells sorted from blood, taken in a trial of the OX40 agonist ivuxolimab. The receptors derive from an adult with an advanced solid tumor such as melanoma, head and neck, liver or kidney cancer.

V is TRBV7-2 and J is TRBJ1-6, with D perhaps TRBD1 (6 bases). Trimming took off 4 bases at V and 8 bases at J, with 9 bases between the two ends. The CDR3 is 13 amino acids. Germline CDR1 SGHTA, CDR2 FQGNSA. The CDR3 coding sequence is TGTGCCAGCAGCTCCCACAGGGATTCACCCCTCCACTTT. Translating gives CASSSHRDSPLHF. Supplemented by reference TRBV7-2 and TRBJ1-6, the full variable domain reads GAGVSQSPSNKVTEKGKDVELRCDPISGHTALYWYRQSLGQGLEFLIYFQGNSAPDKSGLPSDRFSAERTGGSVSTLTIQRTQQEDSAVYLCASSSHRDSPLHFGNGTRLTVT.

The chain has TRBV5-1 and TRBJ1-1, with D unresolved. The CDR3 length is 14 residues. From germline, CDR1 is SGHRS and CDR2 YFSETQ. Trimming removed 3 bases from V and 1 base from J, with 10 bases in between. In DNA, the CDR3 is TGCGCCAGCAGCTCGCCCCCACCGAACACTGAAGCTTTCTTT. Protein: CASSSPPPNTEAFF. The whole variable domain, filled in from reference TRBV5-1 and TRBJ1-1, reads KAGVTQTPRYLIKTRGQQVTLSCSPISGHRSVSWYQQTPGQGLQFLFEYFSETQRNKGNFPGRFSGRQFSNSRSEMNVSTLELGDSALYLCASSSPPPNTEAFFGQGTRLTVV.

The V and J genes are TRBV12-5 and TRBJ2-5; D is ambiguous. Trimming shortened V by 3 bases and J by 7 bases, and 9 bases separated the two germline ends. The CDR3 sequence is 12 residues long. The germline V gene encodes CDR1 LGHNT and CDR2 FRNRAP. Written as DNA, the CDR3 is TGTGCTAGTGGTTTTGACTCCCCGACCCAGTACTTC. This gives the protein CASGFDSPTQYF.

This chain links TRBV11-3 with TRBJ2-1, with TRBD2 identical over 10 bases. The CDR3 is 15 residues long. Trimming removed 5 bases from V and 5 bases from J; junction bases left unmatched: 6. Germline V lookup: CDR1 SGHNT, CDR2 YENEEA. The CDR3 here is CASSRGLADDNEQFF. CDR3 nucleotides: TGTGCCAGCAGCCGAGGACTAGCGGACGACAATGAGCAGTTCTTC.

The chain combines TRBV27 with TRBJ2-1, with 9 bases identical to TRBD2. V lost 0 bases and J lost 0; bases outside the gene matches: 6. Germline V gives CDR1 MNHEY, CDR2 SMNVEV (reference sequence). The CDR3 runs 18 residues. This CDR3 reads CASSLSTSGRSSYNEQFF. The CDR3 nucleotides are TGTGCCAGCAGTTTATCAACTAGCGGGCGTAGCTCCTACAATGAGCAGTTCTTC.

A single count supports this clone. The CDR3 bases are TGTGCCAGCTCCTTGACTAGCCGGAATGAGCAGTTCTTC. Translation: CASSLTSRNEQFF. The rearrangement links TRBV6-1 to TRBJ2-1; 7 bases match TRBD2. V lost 8 bases, J lost 7 bases, and 8 bases stayed unmatched. The CDR3 loop spans 13 amino acids. Germline V gene lookup returns CDR1 MNHNS and CDR2 SASEGT.

V is TRBV10-1 and J is TRBJ2-1; D possibly corresponds to TRBD2 (6 bases). The CDR3 extends over 13 amino acids. V was pared by 8 bases and J by 4 bases, with 12 bases between. In germline, CDR1 is WNHNN, CDR2 SYGVQD (reference sequence). The CDR3 reads CASSKDYYNEQFF. The CDR3 nucleotides read TGCGCCAGCTCCAAGGACTATTACAATGAGCAGTTCTTC.

The chain couples TRBV4-1 to TRBJ1-2; the D is unclear. Trimming left V 1 base short and J 4 bases short, with 10 bases between. Germline V gene data show CDR1 as MGHRA and CDR2 as YSYEKL. The CDR3 runs to 14 residues. CDR3 region: CASSQGLSSYGYTF. The CDR3, as DNA: TGCGCCAGCAGCCAAGGTCTGTCGTCCTATGGCTACACCTTC.

Only one count was recorded for this clone. In nucleotides, the CDR3 is TGTGCCAGCTCACCACAGGGCACAGCTAGCACAGATACGCAGTATTTT. Residues: CASSPQGTASTDTQYF. V and J are TRBV18 and TRBJ2-3; D not resolved. Between the trimmed V and J ends, which lost 1 base and 0 bases, there was a span of 11 bases. The CDR3 has 16 residues. Germline values: CDR1 KGHSH, CDR2 LQKENI.

V gene TRBV6-5 combines with J gene TRBJ1-1; D is uncertain. The CDR3 consists of 13 residues. Germline V gene lookup returns CDR1 MNHEY and CDR2 SVGAGI. V gave up 5 bases and J gave up 4 bases, with 11 bases separating them. The CDR3 protein is CASSLTQSTEAFF. The CDR3 DNA sequence: TGTGCCAGCAGTCTCACACAGAGCACTGAAGCTTTCTTT.

The V gene is TRBV27, the J gene TRBJ2-7, with 8 bases aligning to TRBD1. This CDR3 is 15 amino acids long. V gave up 3 bases and J gave up 2 bases; unmatched junction bases: 6. Looked up from germline, CDR1 is MNHEY and CDR2 is SMNVEV (reference sequence). The DNA of the CDR3 is TGTGCCAGCAGTTTTGGGGAACAGGGGGCCTACGAGCAGTACTTC. Protein: CASSFGEQGAYEQYF.

CDR3 bases: TGCAGTGCTAGCGGAGCCTACGAGCAGTACTTC. It translates to CSASGAYEQYF. V is TRBV20-1 and J is TRBJ2-7; D remains unclear. In germline, CDR1 is DFQATT, CDR2 SNEGSKA (reference sequence). The CDR3 length is 11 residues. Trimming stripped 3 bases from V and 2 bases from J, with 5 bases between.

The CDR3 protein is CASSQTLPGQGHTGELFF. Here the CDR3 DNA reads TGCGCCAGCAGCCAGACACTCCCGGGACAGGGGCACACCGGGGAGCTGTTTTTT. V gene TRBV4-3 combines with J gene TRBJ2-2, with 10 bases that match TRBD1. Trimming at V came to 3 bases and at J to 3 bases, leaving 10 bases not matched to a gene. The CDR3 is 18 amino acids. Germline CDR1 is LGHNA and CDR2 is YSLEER.

The rearrangement uses TRBV10-3 and TRBJ1-4; tentatively, D is TRBD1 (6 bases). CDR3 size: 15 residues. Between the trimmed V and J ends, which lost 3 bases and 2 bases, there was a span of 10 bases. The germline gives CDR1 ENHRY, CDR2 SYGVKD. The DNA for the CDR3 is TGTGCCATCAGTGACGGGGGGCGGACTAATGAAAAACTGTTTTTT. Amino acids: CAISDGGRTNEKLFF.

V is TRBV7-2 and J is TRBJ1-2; 7 nucleotides match TRBD1. The CDR3 spans 15 residues. Germline V gene lookup returns CDR1 SGHTA and CDR2 FQGNSA. The V segment lost 6 bases and the J segment 4 bases; nucleotides outside the gene matches: 11. The CDR3 spells CASSPTRDSLYGYTF. CDR3 coding DNA: TGTGCCAGCAGTCCGACCCGGGACAGCCTCTATGGCTACACCTTC.

The J gene is TRBJ2-1, the V gene TRBV18; D is ambiguous. The germline gives CDR1 KGHSH, CDR2 LQKENI. The CDR3 extends over 11 amino acids. With 3 bases removed from V and 8 bases from J, the gap between germline ends came to 5 bases. Written as DNA, the CDR3 is TGTGCCAGCTCACCTAGCTATGAGCAGTTCTTC. As protein: CASSPSYEQFF.

The CDR3 region has the DNA TGTGCCAGCAGCTTAGCGCTGGCGGGAGGATTCTACAATGAGCAGTTCTTC. Its translation is CASSLALAGGFYNEQFF. J is TRBJ2-1 and V is TRBV7-6; TRBD2 matches at 8 bases. Germline CDR1 reads SGHVS; CDR2 reads FNYEAQ. V was pared by 0 bases and J by 3 bases, with 7 bases of the junction left unmatched. The CDR3 is 17 amino acids. The full variable domain, in which reference TRBV7-6 and TRBJ2-1 provide the parts outside the CDR3, is GAGVSQSPRYKVTKRGQDVALRCDPISGHVSLYWYRQALGQGPEFLTYFNYEAQQDKSGLPNDRFSAERPEGSISTLTIQRTEQRDSAMYRCASSLALAGGFYNEQFFGPGTRLTVL.

This chain joins TRBV11-2 and TRBJ1-2; possibly TRBD1 for D (5 bases). Germline values: CDR1 SGHAT, CDR2 FQNNGV. V gave up 10 bases and J gave up 2 bases, with 14 bases separating them. This CDR3 is built from 13 residues. The DNA for the CDR3 is TGTGCCACCGCAAGTAGGGGAAACTATGGCTACACCTTC. Protein sequence: CATASRGNYGYTF.